This T cell receptor (beta chain) was identified during a study of blood T cell repertoires in COVID-19. Looking at the study overall: Acute and convalescent COVID-19 specimens originated in the United States, Italy and Spain. Sample material is recorded as cDNA or gDNA derived from T cells, B-cell-depleted T cells, or PBMCs.

Patients in Seattle were enrolled during active infection, then followed longitudinally. This clone was found once. CDR1 SGHVS and CDR2 FQNEAQ come from the germline V gene. CDR3 length equals 12 residues. The junction had 2 bases not matched to a gene; V was cut back by 8 bases and J by 2 bases. In the original workflow: Reference gene primer amplification yielded estimated nucleated cell counts. Method: immunoSEQ multiplex PCR; TCRdb's copy keeps in-frame clones and lacks some. V and J calls and clone size come straight from that table; D and trimming were deduced from the DNA. The data hold about 170,000 clones, with about 86% observed a single time.

J is TRBJ2-7 and V is TRBV7-8; TRBD2 agrees at 8 bases. Specimen: peripheral blood. This TCR was sampled from a woman aged 55-70 years with COVID-19, enrolled during active disease. CDR3 amino acids: CASREGPYEQYF. CDR3 sequence (DNA): TGTGCCAGCCGGGAGGGGCCCTACGAGCAGTACTTC.